This section outlines one TCR beta chain sequence together with its context. Germline values: CDR1 SQVTM, CDR2 ANQGSEA. This CDR3 is 13 amino acids long. The V gene lost 3 bases and the J gene lost 7 bases, with 15 bases spanning the gap. This sample stems from a study of blood T cell repertoires in COVID-19. The overall study: From the United States, Italy and Spain came samples of acute and convalescent COVID-19. PBMCs, B-cell-depleted T cells, or T cells provided the cDNA or gDNA that made up the material.

Under the authors' procedure: Scientists estimated how many nucleated cells there were by amplifying reference gene primers. The data were produced by immunoSEQ multiplex PCR, yet TCRdb's version contains in-frame clones alone and is incomplete. V and J calls and clone size follow that table, whereas D and trimming were derived from the DNA. The sample lists fewer than 30,000 clones, approximately 87% occurring once. The specimen sequenced was peripheral blood. The V and J genes are TRBV29-1 and TRBJ2-5; a weak D match, TRBD2 (6 bases). The clonotype comes from a man in his sixties or seventies with active COVID-19. DNA for the CDR3: TGCAGCGTTGACGGCGGACTAATTGGGACCCAGTACTTC. As protein: CSVDGGLIGTQYF.